The sequence of this T cell receptor (beta chain) was determined in a study of shared clonotypes between healthy human individuals. Study results and limitations: The authors expected sequencing depth to affect clonotype sharing among donors.

The method was immunoSEQ multiplex PCR; TCRdb's version includes in-frame clones alone and lacks a portion of them. This table has about 1.1 million clones, around three quarters appearing once. CDR1 and CDR2 from the germline V gene are SQVTM and ANQGSEA. The CDR3 is made up of 13 amino acids. Trimming left V 7 bases short and J 3 bases short, with 12 bases between. As concerns this clone: Its antigen is undetermined.

Sequencing input: memory CD4+ T cells from PBMCs. Subset in this sample: CD45RA-negative fraction. The clonotype was recovered from a man aged 18 to 30 in good health. Some clones in this sample may be carry-over from other donors' samples. V usage is TRBV29-1 and J usage is TRBJ1-4, with D tentatively TRBD1 (5 bases). CDR3 in DNA: TGCAGCGCCTCGACAGTAGCTAATGAAAAACTGTTTTTT. It codes for CSASTVANEKLFF.